These 5 T cell receptor beta chains were sequenced from one sample in a study of T cell repertoires in cytomegalovirus infection. MiXCR, run by TCRdb on the reads, gives a single entry per CDR3 protein. The sample shows 300,000 or so distinct CDR3 sequences, under 30% of them seen only once. The sample was PBMCs. Receptor source: a human donor in good health (CMV status not recorded). Some clones in this sample may be carry-over from other donors' samples.

This clonotype was detected only a few times. This sequence joins TRBV27 and TRBJ2-5; TRBD1 agrees at 11 bases. V shed 3 bases and J 2 bases; nucleotides not matched to a gene: 5. Germline loops: CDR1 MNHEY, CDR2 SMNVEV (reference sequence). The CDR3 is 16 amino acids. The CDR3: CASSFVGTGGQETQYF. The CDR3 DNA follows: TGTGCCAGCAGTTTTGTTGGGACAGGGGGACAAGAGACCCAGTACTTC.

This chain joins TRBV5-4 and TRBJ2-2; tentatively, D is TRBD2 (6 bases). Germline V gives CDR1 SGHNT, CDR2 YYREEE (reference sequence). V was clipped by 0 bases and J by 2 bases, with 8 bases between them. This CDR3 has 15 amino acids. The CDR3 sequence is CASSLVGRNTGELFF. Written as DNA, the CDR3 is TGTGCCAGCAGCTTGGTCGGGAGAAACACCGGGGAGCTGTTTTTT.

This clonotype was detected only a few times. V is TRBV18 and J is TRBJ2-5; 10 nucleotides line up with TRBD2. The germline V gene has CDR1 KGHSH and CDR2 LQKENI. The ends lost 2 bases at V and 5 bases at J; junction bases unmatched: 8. This CDR3 comprises 16 residues. CDR3 region: CASSPAVTSGAETQYF. The CDR3 nucleotides read TGTGCCAGCTCACCAGCAGTTACTAGCGGGGCGGAGACCCAGTACTTC.

This clonotype was detected many times. This chain uses TRBV7-2 with TRBJ2-6; 8 positions match TRBD1. The V and J ends lost 2 bases and 0 bases, in that order; junction bases with no gene match: 3. The CDR3 runs to 17 residues. Per germline, CDR1 SGHTA and CDR2 FQGNSA. CDR3 in DNA: TGTGCCAGCAGCTTAAGGGACAGGATCTCTGGGGCCAACGTCCTGACTTTC. This sequence encodes CASSLRDRISGANVLTF. The full variable domain, completed using reference TRBV7-2 and TRBJ2-6, is GAGVSQSPSNKVTEKGKDVELRCDPISGHTALYWYRQSLGQGLEFLIYFQGNSAPDKSGLPSDRFSAERTGGSVSTLTIQRTQQEDSAVYLCASSLRDRISGANVLTFGAGSRLTVL.

This clonotype was found a few times. The chain uses TRBV20-1 and TRBJ2-2; maybe TRBD2 (5 bases). V was shortened by 0 bases and J by 7 bases, with 12 bases between the two germline ends. The germline V gene encodes CDR1 DFQATT and CDR2 SNEGSKA (reference sequence). The CDR3 covers 14 residues. DNA for the CDR3: TGCAGTGCTAGAGATCGGAGGATTTACGGGGAGCTGTTTTTT. Translating gives CSARDRRIYGELFF.